These 23 T cell receptor beta chains came from one sample sequenced in a study of blood T cell repertoires in COVID-19 (dated by TCRdb to about 2020). Libraries came from the immunoSEQ multiplex PCR assay. TCRdb limited this immuneACCESS table to in-frame rearrangements with V and J called. A share of clones is missing; checked studies link under half to unresolved V genes, and the rest is unexplained. Counted in this sample were 150,000 or so clones; around 86% of them appeared once. The top ten constitute about an eighth of the sample. The sample comprised peripheral blood. These receptors came from a woman aged 70 to 79 with COVID-19, enrolled during active disease.

This clone has a single count. The chain carries TRBV6-2 or TRBV6-3 and TRBJ2-1; 10 positions agree with TRBD2. Losses at the gene ends were 6 bases for V and 5 bases for J; bases not matched to a gene: 7. The length of the CDR3 is 15 residues. Germline V gene data show CDR1 as MNHEY and CDR2 as SVGEGT. The CDR3 here is CASSFLAGGNNEQFF. The CDR3 coding sequence is TGTGCCAGCAGCTTTTTAGCGGGGGGCAACAATGAGCAGTTCTTC.

This chain connects TRBV10-3 to TRBJ2-7, with 12 bases matching TRBD2. J was trimmed by 0 bases and V by 8 bases; bases with no gene match: 5. CDR3 length: 15 amino acids. Germline loops: CDR1 ENHRY, CDR2 SYGVKD. The CDR3 region has the DNA TGTGCCATCGGCAGGACTAGCGGGGCCTCCTACGAGCAGTACTTC. As protein: CAIGRTSGASYEQYF.

The chain combines TRBV5-1 with TRBJ2-1; 9 bases fit TRBD1. The CDR3 runs to 17 residues. Germline V gene lookup returns CDR1 SGHRS and CDR2 YFSETQ. The V gene end was trimmed by 4 bases and the J gene end by 11 bases; junction bases not matched to a gene: 19. In DNA form, the CDR3 reads TGCGCCAGCAGCCCTGGGAGTGGGACAGGGAAAATACAACAGCAGTTCTTC. Protein product: CASSPGSGTGKIQQQFF. The entire variable domain, with the rest obtained from reference TRBV5-1 and TRBJ2-1, is as follows: KAGVTQTPRYLIKTRGQQVTLSCSPISGHRSVSWYQQTPGQGLQFLFEYFSETQRNKGNFPGRFSGRQFSNSRSEMNVSTLELGDSALYLCASSPGSGTGKIQQQFFGPGTRLTVL.

V is TRBV5-1 and J is TRBJ2-1; 12 nucleotides line up with TRBD2. Germline CDR1 SGHRS, CDR2 YFSETQ. J gave up 16 bases and V 4 bases, and 12 bases lay outside the gene matches. This CDR3 is 14 amino acids long. Written as DNA, the CDR3 is TGCGCCAGCAGCCCCGCGACTAGCGGGGGCTCACAATTCTTC. It codes for CASSPATSGGSQFF.

This clone has just one count. This sequence joins TRBV2 and TRBJ2-2, with 10 bases identical to TRBD1. This CDR3 is built from 15 residues. Germline trimming cut 8 bases from V and 6 bases from J; bases unmatched to any gene: 9. The germline CDR1 and CDR2 sequences are SNHLY and FYNNEI. The DNA of the CDR3 is TGTGCCAGCTTTAAGGGACAGGGGAGGTCCGGGGAGCTGTTTTTT. Translating it yields CASFKGQGRSGELFF. Variable domain in full (rest from reference TRBV2 and TRBJ2-2): EPEVTQTPSHQVTQMGQEVILRCVPISNHLYFYWYRQILGQKVEFLVSFYNNEISEKSEIFDDQFSVERPDGSNFTLKIRSTKLEDSAMYFCASFKGQGRSGELFFGEGSRLTVL.

The rearrangement joins TRBV3-1 (or the pseudogene TRBV3-2) to TRBJ2-6; TRBD1 is a possible D gene (6 bases). The ends were cut back, 4 bases at V and 0 bases at J, with 10 bases in the middle. CDR3 length: 16 residues. Germline V CDR1 and CDR2: LGHDT, YNNKEL (reference sequence). This CDR3 reads CASSLRGSSGANVLTF. In nucleotides, the CDR3 is TGTGCCAGCAGCCTTAGGGGGAGCTCTGGGGCCAACGTCCTGACTTTC.

The CDR3 DNA is TGCGCCAGCAGCTTGGATACAGGGGGCAATGAGCAGTTCTTC. Its protein is CASSLDTGGNEQFF. The chain recombines TRBV5-1 with TRBJ2-1; TRBD1 agrees at 8 bases. Losses at the gene ends were 0 bases for V and 6 bases for J; bases not matched to a gene: 2. This CDR3 is 14 amino acids long. Germline lookup yields CDR1 SGHRS and CDR2 YFSETQ. Complete variable domain (other parts from reference TRBV5-1 and TRBJ2-1): KAGVTQTPRYLIKTRGQQVTLSCSPISGHRSVSWYQQTPGQGLQFLFEYFSETQRNKGNFPGRFSGRQFSNSRSEMNVSTLELGDSALYLCASSLDTGGNEQFFGPGTRLTVL.

In this sample, this clone turned up once. This chain links TRBV28 with TRBJ2-2; D not certain. CDR1 MDHEN and CDR2 SYDVKM come from the germline V gene. Trimming cost V 3 bases and J 6 bases, with 8 bases left between them. There are 13 residues in the CDR3. The CDR3 region has the DNA TGTGCCAGCAGTTTTGATAGAGCCGGGGAGCTGTTTTTT. It specifies CASSFDRAGELFF. Using reference TRBV28 and TRBJ2-2 for the parts outside the CDR3, the full variable domain is DVKVTQSSRYLVKRTGEKVFLECVQDMDHENMFWYRQDPGLGLRLIYFSYDVKMKEKGDIPEGYSVSREKKERFSLILESASTNQTSMYLCASSFDRAGELFFGEGSRLTVL.

In DNA, the CDR3 is TGTGCCAGCAGCTTAAGGGGACAGAACACTGAAGCTTTCTTT. It yields the protein CASSLRGQNTEAFF. The chain joins TRBV7-8 to TRBJ1-1; TRBD1 is a possible D gene (6 bases). V lost 2 bases and J lost 1, with 8 bases in between. Germline V CDR1 and CDR2: SGHVS, FQNEAQ. The CDR3 contains 14 residues.

The chain has TRBV5-8 and TRBJ2-1; 11 nucleotides line up with TRBD1. There are 14 residues in the CDR3. V shed 5 bases and J 7 bases; nucleotides not matched to a gene: 5. Germline V CDR1 and CDR2: SGHTS, YDEGEE. In DNA, the CDR3 is TGTGCCAGCAGGAGGACAGGGGGCACTAATGAGCAGTTCTTC. Protein: CASRRTGGTNEQFF.

The chain uses TRBV6-2 or TRBV6-3 and TRBJ1-1, with D hard to call. V gave up 5 bases and J gave up 0 bases, with 7 bases separating them. CDR3 length: 13 amino acids. CDR1 MNHEY and CDR2 SVGEGT come from the germline V gene. The CDR3 here is CASSLVMNTEAFF. The CDR3 nucleotides are TGTGCCAGCAGTCTAGTAATGAACACTGAAGCTTTCTTT.

The chain combines TRBV10-1 with TRBJ1-6; D gene ambiguous. This CDR3 contains 15 residues. V was clipped by 0 bases and J by 7 bases, with 10 bases between them. Germline V CDR1 and CDR2: WNHNN, SYGVQD (reference sequence). Here the CDR3 DNA reads TGCGCCAGCAGTGAGTCTCGCGTTCCCAATTCACCCCTCCACTTT. It codes for CASSESRVPNSPLHF.

The chain is built from TRBV21-1 and TRBJ2-1; the DNA was not used to check the table's D call, TRBD1. TRBV21-1 is flagged as a pseudogene. CDR3 size: 12 residues. This CDR3 reads CASSNLWAEQFF. CDR3 nucleotides: TGTGCCAGCAGCAACCTCTGGGCTGAGCAGTTCTTC.

The chain employs TRBV5-4 and TRBJ2-2; D is possibly TRBD1 (6 bases). CDR1 and CDR2 from the germline V gene are SGHNT and YYREEE (reference sequence). V lost 3 bases and J 6 bases, leaving 15 bases between the germline ends. The CDR3 runs 15 residues. CDR3: CASSSNLQGAGELFF. As DNA, the CDR3 is TGTGCCAGCAGCTCCAACTTACAGGGTGCCGGGGAGCTGTTTTTT. Together with reference TRBV5-4 and TRBJ2-2, the CDR3 gives the full variable domain: ETGVTQSPTHLIKTRGQQVTLRCSSQSGHNTVSWYQQALGQGPQFIFQYYREEENGRGNFPPRFSGLQFPNYSSELNVNALELDDSALYLCASSSNLQGAGELFFGEGSRLTVL.

This clone has a single count. V usage is TRBV18 and J usage is TRBJ2-7; D gene unclear. The CDR3 has 12 residues. The V end lost 2 bases, the J end lost 7 bases, and 9 bases lay between the germline ends. The V gene's germline CDR1 is KGHSH and CDR2 LQKENI. The CDR3 DNA reads TGTGCCAGCTCACCAGAATCACTGGAGCAGTACTTC. It translates to CASSPESLEQYF.

This chain joins TRBV19 and TRBJ1-2; D perhaps matches TRBD1 (6 bases). The germline V and J ends were trimmed by 7 bases and 1 base, with 10 bases remaining between them. The length of the CDR3 is 13 residues. In germline, CDR1 is LNHDA, CDR2 SQIVND (reference sequence). DNA of the CDR3: TGTGCCAGTACCAGGGGAAGTAACTATGGCTACACCTTC. Translated: CASTRGSNYGYTF.

The V call is TRBV5-1, the J call TRBJ2-3; TRBD2 is a possible D gene (6 bases). The CDR3 loop spans 14 amino acids. From germline, CDR1 is SGHRS and CDR2 YFSETQ. Trimming left V 4 bases short and J 5 bases short, with 14 bases between. The CDR3 DNA reads as TGCGCCAGCAGCCCCGGGGAGGCGCGAGATACGCAGTATTTT. Its protein product is CASSPGEARDTQYF.

V gene TRBV7-2 combines with J gene TRBJ2-1; 7 bases are shared with TRBD2. With 6 bases clipped from V and 5 bases from J, the junction kept 13 bases outside the gene matches. This CDR3 comprises 16 residues. The germline gives CDR1 SGHTA, CDR2 FQGNSA. CDR3 coding DNA: TGTGCCAGCAGTTCCCTGGCTAGCGGAAAACACAATGAGCAGTTCTTC. As protein: CASSSLASGKHNEQFF.

The chain has TRBV30 and TRBJ1-5; D remains unclear. The CDR3 has 13 amino acids. Germline CDR1 is GTSNPN and CDR2 is SVGIG (reference sequence). Trimming pared 1 base from V and 4 bases from J, leaving 8 bases between. The CDR3 coding sequence is TGTGCCTGGAGTGCGGGTGTTAATCAGCCCCAGCATTTT. Its protein is CAWSAGVNQPQHF.

V gene TRBV6-1 combines with J gene TRBJ2-7; perhaps TRBD2 as D (5 bases). The CDR3 runs to 14 residues. CDR1 and CDR2 from the germline V gene are MNHNS and SASEGT. V was cut by 2 bases and J by 4 bases, with 12 bases left in between. CDR3 sequence: CASSEKRSGYEQYF. The CDR3 nucleotides read TGTGCCAGCAGTGAAAAGCGGTCCGGGTACGAGCAGTACTTC.

J is TRBJ1-1 and V is TRBV5-6; D gene uncertain. Per germline, CDR1 SGHDT and CDR2 YYEEEE. Between the trimmed V and J ends, which lost 1 base and 2 bases, there was a span of 12 bases. CDR3 length equals 15 residues. CDR3 in DNA: TGTGCCAGCAGCTTGATTGGGAGTGTTAACACTGAAGCTTTCTTT. This encodes CASSLIGSVNTEAFF. Supplemented by reference TRBV5-6 and TRBJ1-1, the full variable domain reads DAGVTQSPTHLIKTRGQQVTLRCSPKSGHDTVSWYQQALGQGPQFIFQYYEEEERQRGNFPDRFSGHQFPNYSSELNVNALLLGDSALYLCASSLIGSVNTEAFFGQGTRLTVV.

For this clone: Sequence at one end of the junction differs from germline and may be a read error. The chain has TRBV28 and TRBJ1-2, with D possibly being TRBD1 (5 bases). The germline V gene has CDR1 MDHEN and CDR2 SYDVKM. CDR3 length equals 15 residues. DNA of the CDR3: TGTGCCGGCAGCTCCGGGGGACGGATCGCCTATGGCTACACCTTC. Protein sequence: CAGSSGGRIAYGYTF.

The V and J genes are TRBV7-2 and TRBJ1-2; no definite D call. In germline, CDR1 is SGHTA, CDR2 FQGNSA. The ends were cut back, 3 bases at V and 5 bases at J, with 13 bases in the middle. This CDR3 comprises 14 residues. CDR3 protein: CASSFSGKSYGYTF. For the CDR3, the DNA is TGTGCCAGCAGCTTCTCCGGGAAATCTTATGGCTACACCTTC.